Each of the 20 T cell receptor beta chains below was sequenced from the same sample in a study of PD-1 blockade in classical Hodgkin lymphoma (dated by TCRdb to 2020 to 2022). In the paper's terms, the time point label means: cycle 4 day 1 (C4D1), after five to seven weeks of nivolumab. Relapse after autologous stem cell transplantation had occurred in all trial patients, and cohorts A, B and C were distinguished by prior brentuximab vedotin exposure. A Miltenyi CD4+ T cell isolation kit was used for magnetic negative selection to purify CD4+ T cells from thawed PBMCs. Receptor amplification or capture employed the immunoSEQ multiplex PCR assay. This immuneACCESS table, as held by TCRdb, lists in-frame sequences with V and J called but not all clones. Of the missing ones, under half trace to an unresolved V gene in checked studies; the others have no known cause. The sample profile shows under 8,500 clones; around nine tenths of them were found once. Clones ranked in the top ten supply 1.3% to 1.5% of the sample.

The sequenced sample was CD4+ T cells from blood, obtained before the fourth cycle of nivolumab. The receptors shown here come from a human donor with classical Hodgkin lymphoma.

The genes are TRBV4-1 and TRBJ2-4; D is uncertain. CDR3 length: 17 residues. Trimming took off 5 bases at V and 9 bases at J, with 26 bases between the two ends. Germline V gene sequence: CDR1 MGHRA, CDR2 YSYEKL. Written as DNA, the CDR3 is TGCGCCAGCAGCATCGGACGGGTAGGAGTTAGAAATATCATTCAGTACTTC. It encodes CASSIGRVGVRNIIQYF.

The chain links TRBV30 to TRBJ1-4; D is unresolved. This CDR3 is built from 13 residues. Deletions cut 0 bases from V and 4 bases from J, with 6 bases between. The germline V gene has CDR1 GTSNPN and CDR2 SVGIG (reference sequence). As DNA, the CDR3 is TGTGCCTGGAGTGTATTCTTTAATGAAAAACTGTTTTTT. Translation: CAWSVFFNEKLFF.

The chain couples TRBV30 to TRBJ2-2; possibly TRBD2 for D (6 bases). Germline CDR1 GTSNPN, CDR2 SVGIG (reference sequence). The CDR3 is made up of 14 amino acids. The germline V and J ends were trimmed by 3 bases and 7 bases, with 15 bases remaining between them. The CDR3 DNA follows: TGTGCCTGGAGCAGGGACTTCAAGCACGGGGAGCTGTTTTTT. Protein: CAWSRDFKHGELFF.

The V gene is TRBV21-1, the J gene TRBJ2-3; the tabulated D call, TRBD2, remains unverified against the DNA. TRBV21-1 is annotated as a pseudogene. CDR3 length: 16 amino acids. CDR3 protein: CASSGGLAGVLGTQYF. The CDR3 DNA reads as TGTGCCAGCAGCGGGGGTCTAGCGGGGGTTTTAGGTACGCAGTATTTT.

The chain employs TRBV9 and TRBJ2-5; 9 nucleotides match TRBD2. Losses at the gene ends were 0 bases for V and 7 bases for J; bases not matched to a gene: 7. Germline CDR1 and CDR2: SGDLS and YYNGEE. The CDR3 contains 15 residues. DNA of the CDR3: TGTGCCAGCAGCGTAGGCGGGGGGGCCAGCGGGACCCAGTACTTC. Its protein is CASSVGGGASGTQYF.

This chain connects TRBV2 to TRBJ1-1, with a weak D call TRBD1 (6 bases). Germline-derived CDR1 and CDR2 are SNHLY and FYNNEI. This CDR3 has 14 residues. Deletions cut 4 bases from V and 1 base from J, with 10 bases between. The CDR3 nucleotides read TGTGCCAGCAGTGGGGGGGCGAGGAACACTGAAGCTTTCTTT. Its translation is CASSGGARNTEAFF.

The genes are TRBV19 and TRBJ1-6; 8 bases line up with TRBD1. This CDR3 is 14 amino acids long. The junction had 6 bases not matched to a gene; V was cut back by 7 bases and J by 7 bases. Germline V gene sequence: CDR1 LNHDA, CDR2 SQIVND (reference sequence). CDR3: CASTLDRGNSPLHF. The CDR3 coding sequence is TGTGCCAGTACCCTTGACAGGGGAAATTCACCCCTCCACTTT.

The gene calls are TRBV5-3 and TRBJ2-5; 14 bases map to TRBD2. TRBV5-3 carries the ORF label, with uncertain function. This CDR3 has 20 residues. V shed 4 bases, J shed 5 bases, and the junction held 19 bases outside the gene matches. CDR3 residues: CARSPPGLAGGRYGGETQYF. The CDR3 coding sequence is TGTGCCAGAAGCCCCCCAGGACTAGCGGGGGGCCGCTACGGGGGGGAGACCCAGTACTTC.

The CDR3 spells CASSQGRVDNQPQHF. As DNA, the CDR3 is TGTGCCAGCAGCCAAGGTCGGGTCGACAATCAGCCCCAGCATTTT. This chain connects TRBV4-2 to TRBJ1-5; D uncertain. Germline lookup yields CDR1 LGHNA and CDR2 YNFKEQ. V dropped 1 base and J dropped 3 bases, with 10 bases sitting between them. This CDR3 spans 15 amino acids.

CDR3 region: CASSIGGGMSYEQYF. Here the CDR3 DNA reads TGTGCCAGTAGTATAGGGGGGGGAATGTCCTACGAGCAGTACTTC. The chain joins TRBV19 to TRBJ2-7; 7 nucleotides agree with TRBD2. CDR3 size: 15 residues. Germline values: CDR1 LNHDA, CDR2 SQIVND (reference sequence). Trimming at V came to 1 base and at J to 1 base, leaving 4 bases not matched to a gene. Based on the CDR3 plus reference TRBV19 and TRBJ2-7, the full variable domain is DGGITQSPKYLFRKEGQNVTLSCEQNLNHDAMYWYRQDPGQGLRLIYYSQIVNDFQKGDIAEGYSVSREKKESFPLTVTSAQKNPTAFYLCASSIGGGMSYEQYFGPGTRLTVT.

The rearrangement joins TRBV6-6 to TRBJ2-7; 15 bases line up with TRBD2. The CDR3 has 16 residues. Trimming removed 2 bases from V and 6 bases from J; junction bases left unmatched: 5. Per germline, CDR1 MNHNY and CDR2 SVGAGI (reference sequence). The CDR3 here is CASSYTRTSGGGEQYF. The CDR3 DNA reads TGTGCCAGCAGTTACACCCGGACTAGCGGGGGGGGCGAGCAGTACTTC.

The rearrangement uses TRBV19 and TRBJ2-2; 10 nucleotides agree with TRBD1. Germline values: CDR1 LNHDA, CDR2 SQIVND (reference sequence). Losses at the gene ends were 8 bases for V and 4 bases for J; bases not matched to a gene: 1. The CDR3 covers 13 residues. Here the CDR3 reads CASDRGPTGELFF. The CDR3 DNA follows: TGTGCCAGTGACAGGGGGCCCACCGGGGAGCTGTTTTTT.

The genes are TRBV7-3 and TRBJ2-1; no firm D call. CDR1 is SGHTA and CDR2 is FQGTGA in the germline V gene. This CDR3 comprises 13 residues. Trimming left V 2 bases short and J 10 bases short, with 12 bases between. The DNA for the CDR3 is TGTGCCAGCAGCTTAGGAACTTTGGGGGAGCAGTTCTTC. Translated, it gives CASSLGTLGEQFF.

DNA for the CDR3: TGCGCCAGCAGCCAAGGTCGCGGGGGGGCCTCAGAGACCCAGTACTTC. Amino acids: CASSQGRGGASETQYF. The chain carries TRBV4-1 and TRBJ2-5; 9 nucleotides line up with TRBD2. Germline values: CDR1 MGHRA, CDR2 YSYEKL. The CDR3 spans 16 residues. Germline trimming cut 1 base from V and 4 bases from J; bases unmatched to any gene: 7.

CDR3 region: CASSDLAETPKNIQYF. The CDR3 nucleotides read TGTGCCAGCAGTGACCTAGCGGAGACTCCCAAAAACATTCAGTACTTC. The chain uses TRBV2 and TRBJ2-4; TRBD2 matches 7 bases. Germline loops: CDR1 SNHLY, CDR2 FYNNEI. The CDR3 sequence is 16 residues long. Germline trimming cut 3 bases from V and 2 bases from J; bases unmatched to any gene: 7.

The chain joins TRBV9 to TRBJ1-1; TRBD1 aligns across 7 bases. With 7 bases clipped from V and 3 bases from J, the junction kept 6 bases outside the gene matches. The germline V gene has CDR1 SGDLS and CDR2 YYNGEE. CDR3 length equals 13 residues. The CDR3: CASGRTGDTEAFF. For the CDR3, the DNA is TGTGCCAGCGGAAGAACAGGGGACACTGAAGCTTTCTTT.

The table lists this clone with a count of one. V and J are TRBV18 and TRBJ2-5, with D tentatively TRBD2 (5 bases). CDR3 size: 15 residues. Germline V gene sequence: CDR1 KGHSH, CDR2 LQKENI. V was clipped by 2 bases and J by 1 base, with 11 bases between them. The CDR3 is CASSPGGGFQETQYF. CDR3 nucleotides: TGTGCCAGCTCACCAGGAGGCGGGTTCCAAGAGACCCAGTACTTC.

The rearrangement uses TRBV4-1 and TRBJ2-3; TRBD1 is a possible D gene (5 bases). In germline, CDR1 is MGHRA, CDR2 YSYEKL. The V gene lost 2 bases and the J gene lost 0 bases, with 15 bases spanning the gap. The CDR3 is 17 residues long. The CDR3 reads CASSQLLTATSTDTQYF. DNA of the CDR3: TGCGCCAGCAGCCAACTCTTGACAGCAACTAGCACAGATACGCAGTATTTT.

The chain employs TRBV6-1 and TRBJ1-2, with TRBD1 identical over 7 bases. This CDR3 contains 15 residues. Germline V gene lookup returns CDR1 MNHNS and CDR2 SASEGT. J lost 3 bases, V lost 5 bases, and 9 bases had no gene match. The CDR3 nucleotides are TGTGCCAGCAGTCCCAGCAGGGGGATAGACTATGGCTACACCTTC. Its translation: CASSPSRGIDYGYTF.

This clone came up once. The CDR3 sequence: CASSPGQGSVGELFF. In DNA, the CDR3 is TGTGCCAGCAGCCCCGGACAGGGGTCAGTCGGGGAGCTGTTTTTT. The V and J genes are TRBV11-3 and TRBJ2-2; 9 nucleotides match TRBD1. This CDR3 spans 15 amino acids. Trimming removed 5 bases from V and 7 bases from J; junction bases left unmatched: 8. From germline, CDR1 is SGHNT and CDR2 YENEEA.